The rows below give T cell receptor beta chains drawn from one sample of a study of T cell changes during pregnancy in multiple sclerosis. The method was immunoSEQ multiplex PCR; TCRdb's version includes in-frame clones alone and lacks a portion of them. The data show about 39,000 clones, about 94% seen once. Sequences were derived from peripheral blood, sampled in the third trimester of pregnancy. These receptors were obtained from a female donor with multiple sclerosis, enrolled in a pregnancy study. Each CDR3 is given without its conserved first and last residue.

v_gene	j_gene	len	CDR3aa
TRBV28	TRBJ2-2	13	ASEKQGSSTGELF
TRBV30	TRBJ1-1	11	AWSQQGNTEAF
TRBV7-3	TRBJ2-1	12	ASSSTSARDEQF
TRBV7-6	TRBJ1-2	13	ASSLGGRTDYGYT
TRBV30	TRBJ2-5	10	AWSDIQETQY
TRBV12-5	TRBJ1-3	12	ASGLGGGGNTIY
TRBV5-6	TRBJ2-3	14	ASSGMGRGSTDTQY
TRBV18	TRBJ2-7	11	ASSPSYSYEQY
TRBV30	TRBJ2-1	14	ARISSIAGGPREQF
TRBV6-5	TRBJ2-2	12	AIRRGLGTGELF
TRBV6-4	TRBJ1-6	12	ASRQASLDSPLH
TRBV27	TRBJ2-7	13	ASSRGTQGADEQY
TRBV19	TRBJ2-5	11	ATNEGLQETQY
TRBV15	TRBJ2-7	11	ATSRGQYYEQY
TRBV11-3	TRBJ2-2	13	ASWQGGTSTGELF
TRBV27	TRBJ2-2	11	ASRGTNTGELF
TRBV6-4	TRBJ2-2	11	ASSPGDTGELF
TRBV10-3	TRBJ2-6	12	ATRGGSGANVLT
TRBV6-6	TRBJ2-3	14	ASSSLGLAGTDTQY
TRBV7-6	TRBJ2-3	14	ASTPVRTGGLDTQY
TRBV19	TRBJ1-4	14	ASSPRGAGNNEKLF
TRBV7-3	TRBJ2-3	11	ASSDGLDDTQY
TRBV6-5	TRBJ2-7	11	ATRLAFDYEQY
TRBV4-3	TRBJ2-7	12	ASSQVEGSYEQY
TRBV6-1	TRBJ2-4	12	ASSDSGRRNIQY
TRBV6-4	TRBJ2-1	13	ASSVLAGEGNEQF
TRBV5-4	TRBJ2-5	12	ASSWEGIGETQY